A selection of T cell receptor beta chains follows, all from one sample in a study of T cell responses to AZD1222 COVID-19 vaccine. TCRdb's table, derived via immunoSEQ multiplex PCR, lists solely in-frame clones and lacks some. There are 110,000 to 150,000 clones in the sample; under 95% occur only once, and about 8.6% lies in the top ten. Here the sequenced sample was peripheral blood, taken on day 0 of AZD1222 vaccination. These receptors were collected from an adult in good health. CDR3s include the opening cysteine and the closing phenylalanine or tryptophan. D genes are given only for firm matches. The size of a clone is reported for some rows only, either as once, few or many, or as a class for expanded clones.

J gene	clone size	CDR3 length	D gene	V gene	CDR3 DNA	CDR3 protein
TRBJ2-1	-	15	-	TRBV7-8	TGTGCCAGCAGCTTAGTGGCCCTCATGGACAATGAGCAGTTCTTC	CASSLVALMDNEQFF
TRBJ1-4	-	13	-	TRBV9	TGTGCCAGCAGCGTAGGTCTGGGCGAAAAACTGTTTTTT	CASSVGLGEKLFF
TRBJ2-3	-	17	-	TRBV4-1	TGCGCCAGCAGCCAACCATACAAGGCGGGCAGCACAGATACGCAGTATTTT	CASSQPYKAGSTDTQYF
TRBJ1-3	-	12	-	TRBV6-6	TGTGCCAGCCGGGGAAATGGAAACACCATATATTTT	CASRGNGNTIYF
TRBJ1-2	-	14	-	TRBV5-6	TGTGCCAGCAGCTTGGACTGGGGGCCCTATGGCTACACCTTC	CASSLDWGPYGYTF
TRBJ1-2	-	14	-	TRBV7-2	TGTGCCAGCAGCTTAGAAGTGGGGGTTCGTGGCTACACCTTC	CASSLEVGVRGYTF
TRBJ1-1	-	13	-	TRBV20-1	TGCAGTGCTAGTGTGTCTGCGGACACTGAAGCTTTCTTT	CSASVSADTEAFF
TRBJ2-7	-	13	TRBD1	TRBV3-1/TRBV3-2	TGTGCCAGCAGCTCCCTGGGACAGGACGAGCAGTACTTC	CASSSLGQDEQYF
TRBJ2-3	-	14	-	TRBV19	TGTGCCAGTAGGGACAGCTCGTTCACAGATACGCAGTATTTT	CASRDSSFTDTQYF
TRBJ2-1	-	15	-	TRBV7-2	TGTGCCAGCAGCTTTGCGCGAAGCTTATACAATGAGCAGTTCTTC	CASSFARSLYNEQFF
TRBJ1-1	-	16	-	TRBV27	TGTGCCAGCAGTTTTAGGGCAGAAAGAATGAACACTGAAGCTTTCTTT	CASSFRAERMNTEAFF
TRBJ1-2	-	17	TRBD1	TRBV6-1	TGTGCCAGCAGTGAACTGAGGGATTCCGTTCGCAGGGGGGGCTACACCTTC	CASSELRDSVRRGGYTF
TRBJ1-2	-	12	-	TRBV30	TGTGCCTGGGACGGAGCTAACTATGGCTACACCTTC	CAWDGANYGYTF
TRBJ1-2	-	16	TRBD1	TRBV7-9	TGTGCCAGCAGCTTAGCCGCAGGGGGCGCGTACTGGGGCTACACCTTC	CASSLAAGGAYWGYTF
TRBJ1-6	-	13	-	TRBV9	TGTGCCAGCAGCGTATCGAGGGATTCACCCCTCCACTTT	CASSVSRDSPLHF
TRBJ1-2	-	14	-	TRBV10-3	TGTGCCATCCGCCTAACGGAGGCCGACTATGGCTACACCTTC	CAIRLTEADYGYTF
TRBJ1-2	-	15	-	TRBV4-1	TGCGCCAGCAGCCTTTTGCCGGGCGGGTCAAATGGCTACACCTTC	CASSLLPGGSNGYTF
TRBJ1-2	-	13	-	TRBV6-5	TGTGCCAGCAGAGACAGCCGTAACTATGGCTACACCTTC	CASRDSRNYGYTF
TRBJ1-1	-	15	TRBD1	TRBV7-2	TGTGCCAGCAGCCCACAAACAGGGGTGAACACTGAAGCTTTCTTT	CASSPQTGVNTEAFF
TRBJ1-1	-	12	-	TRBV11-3	TGTGCCAGCAGCCCCCGGGGCGCCTTCACCCTATTT	CASSPRGAFTLF
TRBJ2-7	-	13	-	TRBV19	TGTGCCAGTAGTTACCAGACCCCTTACGAGCAGTACTTC	CASSYQTPYEQYF
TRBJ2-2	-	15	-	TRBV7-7	TGTGCTAGCAGCTTATTACAGGGAGGTGTCGGGGAGCTGTTTTTT	CASSLLQGGVGELFF
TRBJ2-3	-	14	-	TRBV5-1	TGCGCCAGCAGCTTGGTGGCGAACGGGGAGACGCAGTATTTT	CASSLVANGETQYF
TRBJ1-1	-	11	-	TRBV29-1	TGCAGCGCCCTACTGGGCACTGAAGCTTTCTTT	CSALLGTEAFF
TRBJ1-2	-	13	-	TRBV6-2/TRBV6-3	TGTGCCAGCAGTTACTCGACTTCATATGGCTACACCTTC	CASSYSTSYGYTF
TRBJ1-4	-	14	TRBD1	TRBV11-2	TGTGCCAGCAGCCTCGGGACAGGGGATGAAAAACTGTTTTTT	CASSLGTGDEKLFF
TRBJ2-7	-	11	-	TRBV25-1	TGTGCCAGCAGTGTCGTATACGAGCAGTACTTC	CASSVVYEQYF
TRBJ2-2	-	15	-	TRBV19	TGTGCCAGTAGTAAAATACAGGGGAACACCGGGGAGCTGTTTTTT	CASSKIQGNTGELFF
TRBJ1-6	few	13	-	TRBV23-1	TGCGCCAGCAGTCCCTGTCAGAATTCACCCCTCCACTTT	CASSPCQNSPLHF
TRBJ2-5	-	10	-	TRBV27	TGTGCCAGCGTATTTAGGGCCCAGTACTTC	CASVFRAQYF
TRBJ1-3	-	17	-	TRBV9	TGTGCCAGCAGCGGGTATGGGGGCAGCCTCTCTGGAAACACCATATATTTT	CASSGYGGSLSGNTIYF
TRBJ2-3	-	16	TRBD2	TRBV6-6	TGTGCCAGCAGTTCTAATTTAGCGGGGGGCAGAGACACGCAGTATTTT	CASSSNLAGGRDTQYF
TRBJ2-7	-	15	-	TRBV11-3	TGTGCCAGCAGCTCCGCTGCAGGGGTAGGCTACGAGCAGTACTTC	CASSSAAGVGYEQYF
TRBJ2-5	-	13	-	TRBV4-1	TGCGCCAGCAGCCAGGGGGTCCTAGAGACCCAGTACTTC	CASSQGVLETQYF
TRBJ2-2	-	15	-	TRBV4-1	TGCGCCAGCAGCCCCCAAGAGCGGGTCCCCGGGGAGCTGTTTTTT	CASSPQERVPGELFF
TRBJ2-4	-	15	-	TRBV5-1	TGCACCAGCAGCTTACAGGGATATGGCAAAAACATTCAGTACTTC	CTSSLQGYGKNIQYF
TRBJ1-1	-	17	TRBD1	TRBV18	TGTGCCAGCTCAACTGGGCAGGGGGGCCCTGCGAACACTGAAGCTTTCTTT	CASSTGQGGPANTEAFF
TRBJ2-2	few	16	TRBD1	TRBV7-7	TGTGCTAGCAGCTTCTCCGGGACAGGGGGAATCGGGGAGCTGTTTTTT	CASSFSGTGGIGELFF
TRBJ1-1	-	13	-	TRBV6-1	TGTGCCAGCAGTGATATTATAGGGAAGTTCGCTTTCTTT	CASSDIIGKFAFF
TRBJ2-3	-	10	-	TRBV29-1	TGCAGCGTAACGTCAGATACGCAGTATTTT	CSVTSDTQYF
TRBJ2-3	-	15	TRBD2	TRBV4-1	TGCGCCAGCAGGGCAATAGCGGGGAGGACAGATACGCAGTATTTT	CASRAIAGRTDTQYF
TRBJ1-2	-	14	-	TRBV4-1	TGCGCCAGCAGCCAACGAACGACAGAGTATGGCTACACCTTC	CASSQRTTEYGYTF
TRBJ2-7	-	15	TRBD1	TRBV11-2	TGTGCCAGCAAGCTGTACCCGGGACAGACTTACGAGCAGTACTTC	CASKLYPGQTYEQYF
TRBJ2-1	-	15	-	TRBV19	TGTGCCAGTAGTATCGGGTGGAGCTCCTACAATGAGCAGTTCTTC	CASSIGWSSYNEQFF
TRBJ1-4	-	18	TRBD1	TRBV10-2	TGCGCCCTCGACGTCCCCGACGACAGGGCCTGCTGTTATAGAAAACTGTTTTTT	CALDVPDDRACCYRKLFF
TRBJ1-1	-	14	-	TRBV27	TGTGCCAGCAGTTTGCAGGGGATGAACACTGAAGCTTTCTTT	CASSLQGMNTEAFF
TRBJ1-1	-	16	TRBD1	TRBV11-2	TGTGCCAGCAGCCCACTGTACGGGACAGGGAACACTGAAGCTTTCTTT	CASSPLYGTGNTEAFF
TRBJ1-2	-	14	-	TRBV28	TGTGCCAGCAGTTGGATGGGGGAGAGCTATGGCTACACCTTC	CASSWMGESYGYTF
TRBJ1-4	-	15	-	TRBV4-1	TGCGCCAGCAGCCAAAGTCTCTCAACTAATGAAAAACTGTTTTTT	CASSQSLSTNEKLFF
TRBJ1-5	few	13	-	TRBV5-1	TGCGCCAGCAGCGCAGGGACCGATCAGCCCCAGCATTTT	CASSAGTDQPQHF
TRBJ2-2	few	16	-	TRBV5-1	TGCGCCAGCAGCTTGGGTAGGACGGAGAACACCGGGGAGCTGTTTTTT	CASSLGRTENTGELFF
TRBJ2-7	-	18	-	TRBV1	TGCACCAGCAGCCAAGATAGAGGGAAGGGGCCCATCGCCTACGAGCAGTACTTC	CTSSQDRGKGPIAYEQYF
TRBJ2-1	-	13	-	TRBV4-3	TGCGCCAGCAGCCGTAGGGGAAGCGATGAGCAGTTCTTC	CASSRRGSDEQFF
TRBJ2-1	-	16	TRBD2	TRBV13	TGTGCCAGCAGCTTAGGGCGGGGGGGCTCCTACAATGAGCAGTTCTTC	CASSLGRGGSYNEQFF
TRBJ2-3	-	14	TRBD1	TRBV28	TGTGCCAGCAGTCTGGGACAGGGGGTAGATACGCAGTATTTT	CASSLGQGVDTQYF
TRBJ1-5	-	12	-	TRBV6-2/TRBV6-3	TGTGCCAGCAGTTACCGGAATCAGCCCCAGCATTTT	CASSYRNQPQHF
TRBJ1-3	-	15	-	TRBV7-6	TGTGCCAGCAGCTTACAGCAGGGCTCTGGAAACACCATATATTTT	CASSLQQGSGNTIYF
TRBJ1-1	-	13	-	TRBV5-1	TGCGCCAGCAGCTTAACAGGGAGGACTGAAGCTTTCTTT	CASSLTGRTEAFF